This TCR beta chain was sequenced in a study of blood T cell repertoires in COVID-19. Overall study: From T cells, B-cell-depleted T cells, or PBMCs came the material, which was cDNA or gDNA.

V was trimmed by 3 bases and J by 2 bases, leaving 20 bases between them. The CDR3 length is 17 residues. Germline lookup yields CDR1 LNHDA and CDR2 SQIVND (reference sequence). Profiling relied on immunoSEQ multiplex PCR, and the TCRdb table lists in-frame clones only, not all of them. The sample has 200,000 to 300,000 clones; more than 70% are singletons. What was sequenced was peripheral blood. The clonotype originates from a woman aged 50 to 65 with acute or convalescent COVID-19. The chain couples TRBV19 to TRBJ2-7, with a weak D call TRBD2 (6 bases). CDR3 residues: CASSIYGGTLNTYEQYF. The CDR3, as DNA: TGTGCCAGTAGTATCTATGGCGGGACCTTAAATACCTACGAGCAGTACTTC.